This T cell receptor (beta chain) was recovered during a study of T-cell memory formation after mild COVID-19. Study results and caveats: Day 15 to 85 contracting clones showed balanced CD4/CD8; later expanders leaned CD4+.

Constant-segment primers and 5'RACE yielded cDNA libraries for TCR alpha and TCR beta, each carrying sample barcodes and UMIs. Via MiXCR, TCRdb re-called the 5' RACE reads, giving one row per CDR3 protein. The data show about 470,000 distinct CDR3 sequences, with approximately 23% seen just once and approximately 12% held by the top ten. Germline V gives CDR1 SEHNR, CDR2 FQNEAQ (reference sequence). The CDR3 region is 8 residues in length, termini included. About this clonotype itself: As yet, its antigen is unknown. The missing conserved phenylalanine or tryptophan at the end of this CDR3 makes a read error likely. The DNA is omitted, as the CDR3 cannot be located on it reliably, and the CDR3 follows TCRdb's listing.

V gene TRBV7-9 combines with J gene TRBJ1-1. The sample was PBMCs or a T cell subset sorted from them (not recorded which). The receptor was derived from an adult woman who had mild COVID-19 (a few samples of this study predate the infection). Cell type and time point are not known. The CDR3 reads CASSLALG.